The clone carrying this T cell receptor (beta chain) was seen only a few times. Its target is not known. This entry is derived from a study of blood T cells in healthy people across ages. Study-level findings and limits: With naive T cell percentage, TCR beta diversity showed a strong correlation. Per million T cells, the diversity of TCR beta decreased roughly linearly as age advanced.

The CDR3 contains 14 residues. Germline V lookup: CDR1 DFQATT, CDR2 SNEGSKA (reference sequence). The germline V and J ends were trimmed by 2 bases and 7 bases, with 15 bases remaining between them. A second PCR, run for about 6 to 12 cycles, used a sample-barcoded 5' primer plus a J-beta primer mix. Tagging of each cDNA molecule was performed by a template-switch adaptor with 12 random nucleotides. A minimum of 2.5 million CDR3-containing paired-end reads was obtained for each sample. Each CDR3 protein is one row after TCRdb ran MiXCR on the 5' RACE reads. The sample holds about 1.6 million distinct CDR3 sequences, 30% to 35% seen once.

What was sequenced was blood. The receptor was derived from a woman aged 25-40 years in good health. V usage is TRBV20-1 and J usage is TRBJ2-1; no reliable D call. For the CDR3, the DNA is TGCAGTGCTAGACCTAGGTCGATAGGGAATGAGCAGTTCTTC. Translated, it gives CSARPRSIGNEQFF.